The present entry profiles one TCR beta chain with its context. PCR involved 60 Vbeta and 13 Jbeta primers. Using immunoSEQ multiplex PCR, the repertoire was profiled, and TCRdb retains in-frame clones only, with some absent. The sample includes about 150,000 clones, 80% of them seen just once. This sample is part of a study of cytomegalovirus exposure and HLA in healthy donors. V lost 6 bases to trimming and J lost 2 bases; unmatched junction nucleotides: 6. The CDR3 extends over 15 amino acids. Germline V CDR1 and CDR2: MDHEN, SYDVKM. Specimen: PBMCs. The chain joins TRBV28 to TRBJ1-2; TRBD1 matches at 10 bases. The TCR was taken from a woman in her forties or fifties in good health and CMV-seropositive. The CDR3 spells CASSSRTGGNYGYTF. The CDR3 coding sequence is TGTGCCAGCAGCTCTAGGACAGGGGGGAACTATGGCTACACCTTC.